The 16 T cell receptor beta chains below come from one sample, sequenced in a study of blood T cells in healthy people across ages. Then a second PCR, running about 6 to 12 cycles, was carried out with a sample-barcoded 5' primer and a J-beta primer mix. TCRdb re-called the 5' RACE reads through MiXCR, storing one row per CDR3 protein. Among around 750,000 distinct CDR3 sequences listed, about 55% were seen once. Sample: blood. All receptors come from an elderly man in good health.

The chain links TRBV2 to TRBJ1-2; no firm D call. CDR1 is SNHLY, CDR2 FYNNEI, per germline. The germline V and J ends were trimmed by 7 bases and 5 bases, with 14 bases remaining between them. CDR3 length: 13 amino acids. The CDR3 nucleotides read TGTGCCAGCACCCCTAGGATGGTATATGGCTACACCTTC. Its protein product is CASTPRMVYGYTF.

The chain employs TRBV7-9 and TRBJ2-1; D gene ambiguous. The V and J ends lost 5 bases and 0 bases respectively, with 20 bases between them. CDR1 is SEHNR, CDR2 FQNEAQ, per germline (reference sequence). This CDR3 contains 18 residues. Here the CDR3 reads CASSPPIGQESSYNEQFF. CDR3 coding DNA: TGTGCCAGCAGCCCCCCTATCGGGCAGGAGAGCTCCTACAATGAGCAGTTCTTC.

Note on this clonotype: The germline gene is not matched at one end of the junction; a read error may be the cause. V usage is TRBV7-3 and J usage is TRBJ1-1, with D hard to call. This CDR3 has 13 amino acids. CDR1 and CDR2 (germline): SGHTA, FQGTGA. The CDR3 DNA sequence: TGTGCCGGCAGCGCCCTGGCAAACACTGAAGCTTTCTTT. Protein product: CAGSALANTEAFF.

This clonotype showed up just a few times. The CDR3 protein is CASSLGPFPAETQYF. CDR3 sequence (DNA): TGTGCCAGCAGCCTTGGACCGTTCCCGGCAGAGACCCAGTACTTC. The V gene is TRBV9, the J gene TRBJ2-5, with unresolved D. Trimming shortened V by 4 bases and J by 4 bases, and 17 bases separated the two germline ends. This CDR3 has 15 amino acids. Germline V lookup: CDR1 SGDLS, CDR2 YYNGEE.

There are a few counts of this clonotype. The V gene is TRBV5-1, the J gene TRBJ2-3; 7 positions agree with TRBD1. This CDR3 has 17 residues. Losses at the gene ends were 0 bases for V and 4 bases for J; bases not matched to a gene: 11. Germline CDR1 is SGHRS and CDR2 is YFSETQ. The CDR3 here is CASSLGAGGVSPDTQYF. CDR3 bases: TGCGCCAGCAGCTTGGGAGCAGGGGGAGTTAGTCCAGATACGCAGTATTTT. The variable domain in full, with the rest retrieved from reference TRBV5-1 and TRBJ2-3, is KAGVTQTPRYLIKTRGQQVTLSCSPISGHRSVSWYQQTPGQGLQFLFEYFSETQRNKGNFPGRFSGRQFSNSRSEMNVSTLELGDSALYLCASSLGAGGVSPDTQYFGPGTRLTVL.

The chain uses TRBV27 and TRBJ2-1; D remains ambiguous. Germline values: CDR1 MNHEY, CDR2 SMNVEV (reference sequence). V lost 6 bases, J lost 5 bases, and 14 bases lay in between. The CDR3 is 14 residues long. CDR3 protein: CASSRARSDNEQFF. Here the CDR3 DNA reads TGTGCCAGCAGCCGTGCCCGGAGCGACAATGAGCAGTTCTTC.

Written as DNA, the CDR3 is TGTGCCAGCAGCTATACTAGCGGGAGATGCGAGCAGTACTTC. This sequence encodes CASSYTSGRCEQYF. This chain connects TRBV3-1 to TRBJ2-4; 11 bases match TRBD2. The J call may be wrong; the DNA end is better matched by TRBJ2-7. Germline V gene lookup returns CDR1 LGHDT and CDR2 YNNKEL (reference sequence). The CDR3 spans 14 residues.

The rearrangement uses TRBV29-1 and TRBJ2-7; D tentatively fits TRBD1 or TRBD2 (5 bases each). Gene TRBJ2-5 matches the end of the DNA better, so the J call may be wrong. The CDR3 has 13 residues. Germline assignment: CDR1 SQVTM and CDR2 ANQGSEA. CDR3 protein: CSVEKPGTETQYF. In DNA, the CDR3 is TGCAGCGTTGAAAAACCAGGGACGGAGACCCAGTACTTC.

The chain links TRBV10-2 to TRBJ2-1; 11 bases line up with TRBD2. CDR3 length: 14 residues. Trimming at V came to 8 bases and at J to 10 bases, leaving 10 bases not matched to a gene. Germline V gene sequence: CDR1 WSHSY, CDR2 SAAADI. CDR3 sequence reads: CASGDSGGAEEQFF. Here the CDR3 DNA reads TGCGCCAGCGGGGATAGCGGGGGGGCGGAAGAGCAGTTCTTC.

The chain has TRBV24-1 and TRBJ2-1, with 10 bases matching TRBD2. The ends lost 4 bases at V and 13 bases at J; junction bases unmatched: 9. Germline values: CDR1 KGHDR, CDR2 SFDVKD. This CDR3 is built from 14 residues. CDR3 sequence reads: CATSEGAASGSQFF. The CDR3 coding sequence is TGTGCCACCAGTGAAGGGGCAGCTAGCGGGAGTCAGTTCTTC.

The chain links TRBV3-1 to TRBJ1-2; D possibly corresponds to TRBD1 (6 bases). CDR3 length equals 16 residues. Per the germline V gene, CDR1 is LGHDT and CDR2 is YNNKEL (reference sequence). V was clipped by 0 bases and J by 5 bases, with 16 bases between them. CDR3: CASSQEGNRAPYGYTF. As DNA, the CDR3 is TGTGCCAGCAGCCAAGAGGGAAACAGGGCGCCGTATGGCTACACCTTC. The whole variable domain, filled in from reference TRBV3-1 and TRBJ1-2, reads DTAVSQTPKYLVTQMGNDKSIKCEQNLGHDTMYWYKQDSKKFLKIMFSYNNKELIINETVPNRFSPKSPDKAHLNLHINSLELGDSAVYFCASSQEGNRAPYGYTFGSGTRLTVV.

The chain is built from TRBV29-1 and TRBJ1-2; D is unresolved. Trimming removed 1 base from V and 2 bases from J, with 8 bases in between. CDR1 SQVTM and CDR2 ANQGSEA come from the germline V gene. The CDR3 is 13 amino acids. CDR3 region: CSVEGIPNYGYTF. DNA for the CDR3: TGCAGCGTTGAAGGGATACCCAACTATGGCTACACCTTC.

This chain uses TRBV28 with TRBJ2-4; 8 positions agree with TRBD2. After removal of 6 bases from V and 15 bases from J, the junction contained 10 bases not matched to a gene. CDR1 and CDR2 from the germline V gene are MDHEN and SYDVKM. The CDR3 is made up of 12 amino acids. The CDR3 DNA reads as TGTGCCAGCAGATCCGGACTAGCTCCAATGTACTTC. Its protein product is CASRSGLAPMYF.

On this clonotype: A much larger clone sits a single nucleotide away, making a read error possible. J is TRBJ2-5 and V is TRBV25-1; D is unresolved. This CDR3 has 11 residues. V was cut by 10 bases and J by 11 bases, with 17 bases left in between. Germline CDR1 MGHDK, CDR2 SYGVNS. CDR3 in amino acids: CATKVGSEQYF. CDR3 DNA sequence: TGTGCCACCAAAGTGGGCAGTGAGCAGTACTTC.

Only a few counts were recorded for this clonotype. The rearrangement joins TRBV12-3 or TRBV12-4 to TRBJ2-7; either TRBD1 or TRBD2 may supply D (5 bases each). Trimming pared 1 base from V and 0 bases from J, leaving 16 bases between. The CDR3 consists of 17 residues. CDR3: CASSLGLGPKVSYEQYF. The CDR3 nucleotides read TGTGCCAGCAGTTTAGGGTTGGGACCGAAGGTCTCCTACGAGCAGTACTTC.

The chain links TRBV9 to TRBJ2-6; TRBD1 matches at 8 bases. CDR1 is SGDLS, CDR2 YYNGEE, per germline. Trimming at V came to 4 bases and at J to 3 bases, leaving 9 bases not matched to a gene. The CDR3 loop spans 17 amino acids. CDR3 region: CASSSDRGLGGANVLTF. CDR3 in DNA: TGTGCCAGCAGCTCAGACAGGGGATTAGGTGGGGCCAACGTCCTGACTTTC. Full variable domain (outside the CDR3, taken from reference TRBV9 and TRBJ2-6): DSGVTQTPKHLITATGQRVTLRCSPRSGDLSVYWYQQSLDQGLQFLIQYYNGEERAKGNILERFSAQQFPDLHSELNLSSLELGDSALYFCASSSDRGLGGANVLTFGAGSRLTVL.